The 10 T cell receptor beta chains reported below all come from one sample, sequenced in a study of tumor-infiltrating lymphocytes in primary liver carcinoma. Starting material for RNA and DNA co-extraction consisted of about 17-34 mg of unsorted bulk tissue. A constant-region primer served to make TCR beta cDNA from about 0.5 ug total RNA. Slightly modified ARM-PCR with three nested multiplex PCR rounds yielded TCR beta libraries. With TRBV1-TRBV30 forward primers and a C-beta reverse primer, the first two PCR rounds were run for roughly 10 cycles each. MiXCR, applied by TCRdb to the multiplex PCR reads, yields one record per CDR3 protein. Of about 64,000 distinct CDR3 sequences in the sample, about two thirds are singletons; the top ten hold 30% to 40%. Material: liver tumor tissue from sampling region 4. This sample's subset: tumor region T4, right-lateral pole. The source is a man in his forties with primary liver carcinoma and hepatitis B virus infection.

CDR3 residues: CASSFLIETFF. The DNA for the CDR3 is TGTGCCAGCAGCTTTCTCATTGAGACTTTCTTT. The chain has TRBV7-9 and TRBJ1-1, with D unresolved. Germline CDR1 and CDR2: SEHNR and FQNEAQ (reference sequence). V was clipped by 3 bases and J by 12 bases, with 11 bases between them. This CDR3 region has 11 residues.

This rearrangement joins TRBV28 to TRBJ2-1; TRBD2 matches 11 bases. The V segment lost 5 bases and the J segment 7 bases; nucleotides outside the gene matches: 10. Germline V CDR1 and CDR2: MDHEN, SYDVKM. The CDR3 is 16 residues long. In nucleotides, the CDR3 is TGTGCCAGCAGTCCACGGACTAGCGGGCCGTATAATGAGCAGTTCTTC. Amino acids: CASSPRTSGPYNEQFF.

With respect to this clonotype: This CDR3 fails to terminate in the conserved phenylalanine or tryptophan, so it likely reflects a read error. It is unclear where the CDR3 begins or ends on the DNA, so no DNA is shown, and the CDR3 is as TCRdb lists it. CDR3 sequence: CASSQGDRNYGYAI. The chain joins TRBV4-1 to TRBJ1-2; the table calls TRBD1, which could not be checked here. The CDR3 is made up of 14 amino acids, end residues included. The germline CDR1 and CDR2 sequences are MGHRA and YSYEKL.

On this clonotype: Germline is not matched at one junction end, which may reflect a read error. The chain links TRBV6-5 to TRBJ1-2, with D perhaps matching TRBD1 (5 bases). Looked up from germline, CDR1 is MNHEY and CDR2 is SVGAGI. The CDR3 is 17 amino acids. CDR3 amino acids: CANSFHATGGNNYGYTF. CDR3 nucleotides: TGTGCCAACAGTTTCCATGCAACAGGAGGCAATAACTATGGCTACACCTTC.

This clonotype turned up a few times. A read error may explain this, as a much larger clone is one base away. The V and J genes are TRBV5-1 and TRBJ1-1; no clear D. This CDR3 region has 12 residues. V was clipped by 10 bases and J by 5 bases, with 15 bases between them. In germline, CDR1 is SGHRS, CDR2 YFSETQ. The CDR3, as DNA: TGCGCCTGCATCCAGAAGGAGACTGAAGCTTTCTTT. It yields the protein CACIQKETEAFF.

As for this clonotype: A much bigger clone sits one base away, suggesting this may be a read error. J is TRBJ2-3 and V is TRBV10-3; TRBD1 might be the D (5 bases). V lost 4 bases, J lost 4 bases, and 12 bases lay in between. The CDR3 has 14 residues. CDR1 is ENHRY, CDR2 SYGVKD, per germline. The CDR3 DNA sequence: TGTGCCATCAGTGGGTCGACAGATCCAGATACGCAGTATTTT. The encoded protein is CAISGSTDPDTQYF.

Remarks on this clonotype: The germline gene is not matched at one end of the junction; a read error may be the cause. V is TRBV11-2 and J is TRBJ2-5; no definite D call. Germline V gives CDR1 SGHAT, CDR2 FQNNGV. CDR3 length equals 16 residues. CDR3 nucleotides: TGTGCCAGTAGATCCCGCGACTCGGCCCACCAAGAGACCAAGTACTTC. Translating it yields CASRSRDSAHQETKYF.

As for this clonotype: The CDR3 does not end in the conserved phenylalanine or tryptophan, so this is likely a read error. The chain recombines TRBV7-3 with TRBJ2-1; 8 bases align to TRBD2. Unmatched junction bases numbered 9, after V lost 5 bases and J lost 6 bases. There are 15 residues in the CDR3. Germline CDR1 is SGHTA and CDR2 is FQGTGA. CDR3 region: CASSPTSGSINEQFL. The CDR3 region has the DNA TGTGCCAGCAGCCCTACTAGCGGAAGTATCAATGAGCAGTTCCTC.

In regard to this clonotype: A read error may produce the germline difference seen at one junction end. The rearrangement links TRBV11-2 to TRBJ2-1; TRBD2 matches 13 bases. The CDR3 has 19 residues. Germline V gene data show CDR1 as SGHAT and CDR2 as FQNNGV. In DNA form, the CDR3 reads TGTGACAGCAGCTTATTAAAGACTTCCGGGACTAGCGGGAAGAATGACCAGTTCTTC. Encoded protein: CDSSLLKTSGTSGKNDQFF.

This clonotype was detected ten times or more. Given a much more abundant clone one base away, this may be a read error. The V and J genes are TRBV29-1 and TRBJ2-7; the D gene is possibly TRBD1 (6 bases). The V end was cut by 7 bases, the J end by 2 bases, with 21 bases between. Per germline, CDR1 SQVTM and CDR2 ANQGSEA. The CDR3 sequence is 15 residues long. CDR3 DNA: TGCAGCGCCAAGGGGGTACGGGATCCCCCCTACGAGCAGTACTTC. This gives the protein CSAKGVRDPPYEQYF.